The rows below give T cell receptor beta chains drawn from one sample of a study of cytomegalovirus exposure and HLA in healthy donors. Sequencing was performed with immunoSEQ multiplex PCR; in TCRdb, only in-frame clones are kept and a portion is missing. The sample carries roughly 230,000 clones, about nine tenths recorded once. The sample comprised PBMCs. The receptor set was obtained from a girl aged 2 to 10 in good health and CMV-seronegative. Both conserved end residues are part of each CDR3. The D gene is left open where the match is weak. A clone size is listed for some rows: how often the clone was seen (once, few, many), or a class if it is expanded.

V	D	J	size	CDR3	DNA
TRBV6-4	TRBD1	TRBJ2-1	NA	CASSDSRTGLSEQFF	TGTGCCAGCAGTGACTCGAGGACAGGGTTGAGTGAGCAGTTCTTC
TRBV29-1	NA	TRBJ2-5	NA	CSVGGALQETQYF	TGCAGCGTTGGTGGGGCCCTGCAAGAGACCCAGTACTTC
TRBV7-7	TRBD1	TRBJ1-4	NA	CASSPGTGENEKLFF	TGTGCTAGCAGCCCGGGGACAGGGGAAAATGAAAAACTGTTTTTT
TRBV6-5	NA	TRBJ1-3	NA	CASSYASGNTIYF	TGTGCCAGCAGTTACGCCAGTGGAAACACCATATATTTT
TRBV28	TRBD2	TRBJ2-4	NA	CASNLGGVGNIQYF	TGTGCCAGCAACCTGGGAGGGGTTGGAAACATTCAGTACTTC
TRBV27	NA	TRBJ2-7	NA	CASSFMGGMSYEQYF	TGTGCCAGCAGCTTTATGGGCGGGATGAGCTACGAGCAGTACTTC
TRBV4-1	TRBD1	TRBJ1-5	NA	CASSHAAGQTYSNQPQHF	TGCGCCAGCAGCCATGCCGCGGGACAGACCTATAGCAATCAGCCCCAGCATTTT
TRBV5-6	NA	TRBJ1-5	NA	CASSLAGRNQPQHF	TGTGCCAGCAGCTTGGCAGGGCGGAATCAGCCCCAGCATTTT
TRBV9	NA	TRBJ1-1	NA	CASSAQDLQNTEAFF	TGTGCCAGCAGCGCGCAGGATCTCCAGAACACTGAAGCTTTCTTT
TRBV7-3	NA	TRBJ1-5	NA	CASSQQGHSNQPQHF	TGTGCCAGCAGCCAACAGGGTCATAGCAATCAGCCCCAGCATTTT
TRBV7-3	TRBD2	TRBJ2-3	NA	CASSLGLAGASGTDTQYF	TGTGCCAGCAGCTTGGGACTAGCGGGGGCCTCCGGCACAGATACGCAGTATTTT
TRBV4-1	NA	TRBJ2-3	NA	CASSHPTATSTDTQYF	TGCGCCAGCAGCCACCCGACAGCAACTAGCACAGATACGCAGTATTTT
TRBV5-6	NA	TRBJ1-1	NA	CASSLVPGNTEAFF	TGTGCCAGCAGCTTGGTACCCGGGAACACTGAAGCTTTCTTT
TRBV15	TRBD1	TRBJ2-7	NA	CATSKGETGGSYEQYF	TGTGCCACCAGCAAAGGGGAAACAGGGGGCTCCTACGAGCAGTACTTC
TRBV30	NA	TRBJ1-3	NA	CAWSVGAVGNTIYF	TGTGCCTGGAGTGTCGGAGCCGTCGGTAACACCATATATTTT
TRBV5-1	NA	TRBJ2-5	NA	CASSLGDTLQETQYF	TGCGCCAGCAGCTTGGGGGACACCCTACAAGAGACCCAGTACTTC
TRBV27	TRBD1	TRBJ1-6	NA	CASSSRQTGANSPLHF	TGTGCCAGCAGTTCTCGACAGACAGGGGCTAATTCACCCCTCCACTTT
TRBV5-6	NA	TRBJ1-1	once	CASSRGGDKAEAFF	TGTGCCAGCAGCAGGGGGGGGGATAAGGCTGAAGCTTTCTTT
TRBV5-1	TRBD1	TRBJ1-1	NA	CASSIGTGPNTEAFF	TGCGCCAGCAGCATCGGGACAGGGCCGAACACTGAAGCTTTCTTT
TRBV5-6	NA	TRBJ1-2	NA	CASNLGQPAAGYTF	TGTGCCAGCAATTTGGGACAACCGGCTGCAGGCTACACCTTC
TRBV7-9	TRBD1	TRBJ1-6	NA	CASSLLRDRGGNSPLHF	TGTGCCAGCAGCTTATTAAGGGACAGGGGAGGAAATTCACCCCTCCACTTT
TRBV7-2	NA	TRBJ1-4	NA	CASSLDHGNEKLFF	TGTGCCAGCAGCTTAGACCACGGGAATGAAAAACTGTTTTTT
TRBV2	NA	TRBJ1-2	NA	CASRGGGYTF	TGTGCCAGCAGGGGGGGTGGCTACACCTTC
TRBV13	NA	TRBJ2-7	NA	CASSFTGSSYEQYF	TGTGCCAGCAGCTTTACCGGGTCCTCCTACGAGCAGTACTTC
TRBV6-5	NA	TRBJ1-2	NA	CASSYVGIPNYGYTF	TGTGCCAGCAGTTACGTCGGGATTCCCAACTATGGCTACACCTTC
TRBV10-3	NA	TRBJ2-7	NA	CASGGGQSYEQYF	TGTGCCAGCGGAGGTGGCCAATCCTACGAGCAGTACTTC
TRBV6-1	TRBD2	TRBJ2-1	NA	CASLSGNYNEQFF	TGTGCCAGCCTGAGCGGGAACTACAATGAGCAGTTCTTC
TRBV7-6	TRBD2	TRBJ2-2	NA	CASSLGFASGGPNTGELFF	TGTGCCAGCAGCTTAGGCTTCGCTAGCGGGGGGCCGAACACCGGGGAGCTGTTTTTT
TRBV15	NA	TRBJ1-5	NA	CATNRGGANGNQPQHF	TGTGCCACAAATCGGGGGGGGGCCAATGGCAATCAGCCCCAGCATTTT
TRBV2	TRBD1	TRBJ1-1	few	CASSTGGDTEAFF	TGTGCCAGCAGTACAGGGGGCGACACTGAAGCTTTCTTT
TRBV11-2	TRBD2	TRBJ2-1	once	CASSLREGRSNEQFF	TGTGCCAGCAGCTTACGGGAGGGCAGGAGCAATGAGCAGTTCTTC
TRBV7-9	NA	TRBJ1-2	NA	CSSSFGQRFVPRGYTF	TGTTCCAGCAGCTTCGGACAGCGTTTCGTCCCGCGTGGCTACACCTTC
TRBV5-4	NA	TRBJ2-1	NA	CASNAGGGMHNEQFF	TGTGCCAGCAACGCTGGGGGCGGAATGCACAATGAGCAGTTCTTC
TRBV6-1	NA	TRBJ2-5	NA	CASSGRRQETQYF	TGTGCCAGCAGTGGCCGGAGACAAGAGACCCAGTACTTC
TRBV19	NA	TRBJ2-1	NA	CASSIEQFSYNEQFF	TGTGCCAGTAGTATAGAACAGTTCTCCTACAATGAGCAGTTCTTC
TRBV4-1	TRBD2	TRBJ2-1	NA	CASSQDLAGVANEQFF	TGCGCCAGCAGCCAAGACCTAGCGGGGGTGGCAAATGAGCAGTTCTTC
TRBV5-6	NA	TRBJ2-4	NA	CASSFQGGQNIQYF	TGTGCCAGCAGCTTCCAGGGAGGCCAAAACATTCAGTACTTC
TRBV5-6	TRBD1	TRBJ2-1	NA	CASSDRGPYNEQFF	TGTGCCAGCAGCGACAGGGGACCCTACAATGAGCAGTTCTTC
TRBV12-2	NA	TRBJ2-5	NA	CASHSSRDKQETQYF	TGTGCAAGTCACTCATCCCGGGACAAACAAGAGACCCAGTACTTC
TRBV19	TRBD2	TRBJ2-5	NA	CASMAGLARRETQYF	TGTGCCAGTATGGCGGGACTAGCGAGAAGAGAGACCCAGTACTTC
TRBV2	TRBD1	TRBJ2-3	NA	CASRGTGGSTDTQYF	TGTGCCAGCAGGGGGACAGGGGGAAGCACAGATACGCAGTATTTT
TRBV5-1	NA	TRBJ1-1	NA	CASSWSGTEAFF	TGCGCCAGCAGCTGGTCCGGGACTGAAGCTTTCTTT
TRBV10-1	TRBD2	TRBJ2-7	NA	CASSESLAGGPYEQYF	TGCGCCAGCAGTGAGTCGCTGGCGGGAGGGCCTTACGAGCAGTACTTC
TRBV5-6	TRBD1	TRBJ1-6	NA	CASSWKDRDNSPLHF	TGTGCCAGCAGCTGGAAAGACAGGGATAATTCACCCCTCCACTTT
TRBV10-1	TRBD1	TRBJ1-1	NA	CASKRQGGNTEAFF	TGCGCCAGTAAAAGACAGGGTGGGAACACTGAAGCTTTCTTT
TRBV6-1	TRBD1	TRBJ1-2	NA	CASSEAATGKNGYTF	TGTGCCAGCAGTGAGGCCGCGACAGGGAAAAATGGCTACACCTTC
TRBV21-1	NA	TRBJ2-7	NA	CAHRQNVTYEQYF	TGTGCCCACAGGCAGAACGTAACCTACGAGCAGTACTTC
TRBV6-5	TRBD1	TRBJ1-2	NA	CASATGPDHGYTF	TGTGCCAGCGCGACAGGGCCGGACCACGGCTACACCTTC
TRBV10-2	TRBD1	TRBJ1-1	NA	CASSPGTVNTEAFF	TGCGCCAGCAGTCCCGGGACAGTGAACACTGAAGCTTTCTTT
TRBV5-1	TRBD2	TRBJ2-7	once	CASSPVAGGSRRYEQYF	TGCGCCAGCAGCCCCGTAGCGGGAGGGTCCAGGCGCTACGAGCAGTACTTC
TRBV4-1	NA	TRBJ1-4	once	CASSQDTRVGEKLFF	TGCGCCAGCAGCCAAGATACTAGGGTTGGTGAAAAACTGTTTTTT
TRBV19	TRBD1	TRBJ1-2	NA	CASILSGGDYGYTF	TGTGCCAGCATTCTATCAGGGGGCGACTATGGCTACACCTTC
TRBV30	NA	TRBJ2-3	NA	CAWARDKDTQYF	TGTGCCTGGGCTAGGGACAAAGATACGCAGTATTTT
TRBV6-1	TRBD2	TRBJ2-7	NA	CASSLSGSVSYEQYF	TGTGCCAGCAGCCTTAGCGGGAGTGTCTCCTACGAGCAGTACTTC
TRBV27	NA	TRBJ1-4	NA	CASSRGLSNEKLFF	TGTGCCAGCAGTCGAGGGCTGTCGAATGAAAAACTGTTTTTT
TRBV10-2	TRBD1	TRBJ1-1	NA	CASSVRGPDTEAFF	TGCGCCAGCAGTGTCAGGGGGCCTGACACTGAAGCTTTCTTT
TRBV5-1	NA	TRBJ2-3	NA	CASSVGVTDTQYF	TGCGCCAGCAGCGTCGGGGTAACAGATACGCAGTATTTT